The text below deals with one T cell receptor beta chain. The target antigen is unknown. CDR3 length equals 13 residues. From germline, CDR1 is LNHDA and CDR2 SQIVND (reference sequence). Trimming removed 7 bases from V and 3 bases from J, with 12 bases in between. A multiplex PCR was run with 60 Vbeta primers and 13 Jbeta primers. Repertoires were generated with immunoSEQ multiplex PCR, while TCRdb's copy carries only in-frame clones and drops some. The sample has roughly 150,000 clones; over 70% are singletons. These data originate in a study of cytomegalovirus exposure and HLA in healthy donors. Study details: A prior study identified 117 million unique TCR beta sequences from 200 million or so T cells. Findings and limits, study-wide: Overall, approximately 180 TCR beta chains were annotated as cytomegalovirus-associated. A later analysis linked a missense variant in DCLRE1C to the trimming of TCR beta V and J genes. As a later analysis revealed, most CMV-associated TCR beta chains appeared HLA-restricted.

This TCR came from a man aged 35 to 55 in good health and CMV-seronegative. The V call is TRBV19, the J call TRBJ1-2; a possible D gene is TRBD1 (5 bases). Material: PBMCs. The CDR3, as DNA: TGTGCCAGTACCCCGGACAAGGACTATGGCTACACCTTC. Amino acids: CASTPDKDYGYTF.